This TCR beta chain is from a study of T cell responses to AZD1222 COVID-19 vaccine. The CDR3 has 14 residues. Germline V gives CDR1 MNHEY, CDR2 SMNVEV (reference sequence). Trimming removed 6 bases from V and 1 base from J, with 10 bases in between. Data came from immunoSEQ multiplex PCR; TCRdb stores just in-frame clones and leaves some out. The table includes roughly 70,000 clones, 83% detected once. This specimen consisted of peripheral blood, obtained 28 days after the second AZD1222 dose. This TCR was recovered from an adult who received the AZD1222 COVID-19 vaccine. The V call is TRBV27, the J call TRBJ1-5; D remains unclear. CDR3 amino acids: CASSPFGSNQPQHF. As DNA, the CDR3 is TGTGCCAGCAGCCCCTTCGGCAGCAATCAGCCCCAGCATTTT.